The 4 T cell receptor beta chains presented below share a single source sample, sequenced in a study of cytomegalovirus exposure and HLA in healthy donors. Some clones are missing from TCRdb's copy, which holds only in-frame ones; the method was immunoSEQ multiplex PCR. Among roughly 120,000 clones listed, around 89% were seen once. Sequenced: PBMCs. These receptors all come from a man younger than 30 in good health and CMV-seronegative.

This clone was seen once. For the CDR3, the DNA is TGTGCCAGCAGCTTTTTGGGCGCAGATACGCAGTATTTT. Protein product: CASSFLGADTQYF. The chain uses TRBV5-6 and TRBJ2-3; no definite D call. V lost 2 bases and J 4 bases, leaving 8 bases between the germline ends. CDR1 and CDR2 (germline): SGHDT, YYEEEE. CDR3 length equals 13 residues.

CDR3 sequence: CASRLKVRDRGTFEVYEQYF. The CDR3 DNA is TGTGCAAGTCGCTTAAAGGTTCGAGACAGGGGTACTTTTGAGGTCTACGAGCAGTACTTC. The chain couples TRBV12-2 to TRBJ2-7; the table names TRBD1, a call not compared with the DNA. TRBV12-2 is flagged as a pseudogene. The CDR3 is 20 amino acids.

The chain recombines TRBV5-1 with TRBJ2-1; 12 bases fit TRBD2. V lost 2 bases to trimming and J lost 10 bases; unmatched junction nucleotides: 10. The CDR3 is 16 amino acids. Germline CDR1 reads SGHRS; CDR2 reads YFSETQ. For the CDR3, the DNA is TGCGCCAGCAGCTTCCAGTTTGGACTAGCGGGAATAGAGCAGTTCTTC. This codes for CASSFQFGLAGIEQFF.

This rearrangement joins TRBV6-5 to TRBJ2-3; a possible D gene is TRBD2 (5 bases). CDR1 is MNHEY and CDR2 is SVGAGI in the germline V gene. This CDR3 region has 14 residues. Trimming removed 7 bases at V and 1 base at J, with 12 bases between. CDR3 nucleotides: TGTGCCAGCAAGTTAGCGCGAGGCACAGATACGCAGTATTTT. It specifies CASKLARGTDTQYF.